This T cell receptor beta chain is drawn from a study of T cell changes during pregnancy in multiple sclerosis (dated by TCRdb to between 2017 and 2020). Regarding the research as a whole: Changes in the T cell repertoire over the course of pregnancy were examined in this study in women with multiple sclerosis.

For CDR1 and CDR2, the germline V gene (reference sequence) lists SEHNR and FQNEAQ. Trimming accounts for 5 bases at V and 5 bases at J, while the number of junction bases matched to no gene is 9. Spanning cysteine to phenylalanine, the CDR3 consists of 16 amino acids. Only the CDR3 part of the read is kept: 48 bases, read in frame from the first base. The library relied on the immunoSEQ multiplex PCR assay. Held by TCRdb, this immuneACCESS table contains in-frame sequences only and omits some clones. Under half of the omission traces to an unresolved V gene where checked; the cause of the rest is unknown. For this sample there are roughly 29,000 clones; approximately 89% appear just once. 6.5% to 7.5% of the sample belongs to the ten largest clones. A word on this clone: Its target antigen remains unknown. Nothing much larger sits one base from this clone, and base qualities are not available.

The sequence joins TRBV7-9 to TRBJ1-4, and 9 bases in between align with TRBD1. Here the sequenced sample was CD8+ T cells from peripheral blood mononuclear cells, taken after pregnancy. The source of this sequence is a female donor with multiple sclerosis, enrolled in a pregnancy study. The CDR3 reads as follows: CASSQSGQGKNEKLFF. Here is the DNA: TGTGCCAGCAGCCAGAGCGGACAGGGGAAAAATGAAAAACTGTTTTTT.